The 15 T cell receptor beta chains given below trace back to one sample, sequenced in a study of blood T cell repertoires in COVID-19. Sequenced by immunoSEQ multiplex PCR; TCRdb stores in-frame clones only, minus some. The sample yields around 130,000 clones, about 87% seen once. Sequenced: peripheral blood. The source is an elderly woman with acute or convalescent COVID-19.

The chain recombines TRBV16 with TRBJ1-4; D is unclear. Between the trimmed V and J ends, which lost 0 bases and 8 bases, there was a span of 4 bases. The CDR3 sequence is 12 residues long. Germline CDR1 and CDR2: KGHSY and FQNENV. This chain's CDR3 is CASSQSREKLFF. Here the CDR3 DNA reads TGTGCCAGCAGCCAATCGCGGGAAAAACTGTTTTTT.

The chain has TRBV20-1 and TRBJ1-2; no definite D call. This CDR3 comprises 11 residues. Trimming took 3 bases from V and 8 from J, leaving 10 bases between them. Germline CDR1 and CDR2: DFQATT and SNEGSKA (reference sequence). The CDR3 DNA is TGCAGTGCTAGTACCCAGTACGGCTACACCTTC. It specifies CSASTQYGYTF.

This chain links TRBV9 with TRBJ1-1, with TRBD1 matching 12 bases. The CDR3 extends over 15 amino acids. Germline V lookup: CDR1 SGDLS, CDR2 YYNGEE. V was pared by 4 bases and J by 10 bases, with 11 bases of the junction left unmatched. The CDR3 region has the DNA TGTGCCAGCAGCACTATTATCCCGGGACAGGGGGCAGCTTTCTTT. Its translation: CASSTIIPGQGAAFF.

The J gene is TRBJ1-2, the V gene TRBV9; D possibly corresponds to TRBD1 (5 bases). The germline gives CDR1 SGDLS, CDR2 YYNGEE. The V end lost 4 bases, the J end lost 4 bases, and 11 bases lay between the germline ends. This CDR3 has 13 residues. The CDR3 coding sequence is TGTGCCAGCAGCTCCGGGACTTCCTATGGCTACACCTTC. As protein: CASSSGTSYGYTF.

In its sample, this clone was seen once. This CDR3 is CASSPRYFSGNTIYF. As DNA, the CDR3 is TGTGCCAGTAGTCCCAGATATTTCTCTGGAAACACCATATATTTT. The V call is TRBV19, the J call TRBJ1-3; D uncertain. With 5 bases removed from V and 0 bases from J, the gap between germline ends came to 11 bases. The CDR3 is made up of 15 amino acids. Germline assignment: CDR1 LNHDA and CDR2 SQIVND (reference sequence).

The V call is TRBV4-3, the J call TRBJ1-2; D not certain. The CDR3 contains 15 residues. V was clipped by 0 bases and J by 3 bases, with 11 bases between them. The germline CDR1 and CDR2 sequences are LGHNA and YSLEER. CDR3 sequence: CASSQDLIRDYGYTF. CDR3 DNA: TGCGCCAGCAGCCAAGATTTGATTCGGGACTATGGCTACACCTTC.

The chain links TRBV6-5 to TRBJ1-5; 7 positions agree with TRBD1. This CDR3 comprises 16 residues. Unmatched junction bases numbered 6, after V lost 4 bases and J lost 0 bases. CDR1 is MNHEY and CDR2 is SVGAGI in the germline V gene. CDR3 region: CASSSRDSLSNQPQHF. CDR3 nucleotides: TGTGCCAGCAGTTCCCGGGACAGCCTTAGCAATCAGCCCCAGCATTTT.

The chain links TRBV3-1 (or the pseudogene TRBV3-2) to TRBJ2-1; possibly TRBD1 for D (6 bases). CDR1 and CDR2 (germline): LGHDT, YNNKEL (reference sequence). This CDR3 region has 13 residues. V was trimmed by 1 base and J by 8 bases, leaving 9 bases between them. The CDR3 loop reads CASSQAGAHEQFF. The DNA for the CDR3 is TGTGCCAGCAGCCAAGCAGGGGCTCATGAGCAGTTCTTC.

The chain joins TRBV9 to TRBJ2-1, with D perhaps TRBD1 (5 bases). From germline, CDR1 is SGDLS and CDR2 YYNGEE. The CDR3 extends over 14 amino acids. V gave up 0 bases and J gave up 5 bases, with 9 bases separating them. CDR3 in DNA: TGTGCCAGCAGCGTAGGAACACAGGACAATGAGCAGTTCTTC. This encodes CASSVGTQDNEQFF.

The chain carries TRBV27 and TRBJ2-7; 10 bases agree with TRBD1. V was clipped by 6 bases and J by 4 bases; unmatched bases: 9. The V gene's germline CDR1 is MNHEY and CDR2 SMNVEV (reference sequence). This CDR3 spans 15 amino acids. This chain's CDR3 is CASRTKGQGFYEQYF. The CDR3 bases are TGTGCCAGCAGGACTAAGGGACAGGGGTTTTACGAGCAGTACTTC.

The chain has TRBV2 and TRBJ1-5; D uncertain. Between the trimmed V and J ends, which lost 6 bases and 6 bases, there was a span of 9 bases. The length of the CDR3 is 12 residues. Germline V gene lookup returns CDR1 SNHLY and CDR2 FYNNEI. CDR3 nucleotides: TGTGCCAGCAGGAGGGAGGGTCAGCCCCAGCATTTT. Translated: CASRREGQPQHF.

The rearrangement links TRBV5-1 to TRBJ1-4; maybe TRBD1 (6 bases). V lost 2 bases and J lost 0, with 11 bases in between. Germline CDR1 is SGHRS and CDR2 is YFSETQ. The CDR3 is 16 residues long. The CDR3 sequence is CASSLQDRATNEKLFF. The DNA of the CDR3 is TGCGCCAGCAGCTTACAGGACAGAGCAACTAATGAAAAACTGTTTTTT. The complete variable domain, with remaining parts taken from reference TRBV5-1 and TRBJ1-4, reads KAGVTQTPRYLIKTRGQQVTLSCSPISGHRSVSWYQQTPGQGLQFLFEYFSETQRNKGNFPGRFSGRQFSNSRSEMNVSTLELGDSALYLCASSLQDRATNEKLFFGSGTQLSVL.

The genes are TRBV21-1 and TRBJ2-4; TRBD1, the table's D call, lacks a check against the DNA. TRBV21-1 is a recognized pseudogene. This CDR3 is 21 amino acids long. The CDR3 DNA reads TGTGCCAGCAGCAAAATTCGCCTCCGGGTCAAGATTAAGGGGGCCAAAAACATTCAGTACTTC. It specifies CASSKIRLRVKIKGAKNIQYF.

The chain carries TRBV7-2 and TRBJ1-4, with D unresolved. This CDR3 region has 14 residues. Trimming removed 1 base at V and 10 bases at J, with 13 bases between. Per germline, CDR1 SGHTA and CDR2 FQGNSA. CDR3 nucleotide sequence: TGTGCCAGCAGCTTAGATGGCAGCCGGGGAAAACTGTTTTTT. It is translated as CASSLDGSRGKLFF.

This chain joins TRBV5-4 and TRBJ1-1; maybe TRBD1 (6 bases). The germline V gene has CDR1 SGHNT and CDR2 YYREEE (reference sequence). CDR3 size: 16 residues. V shed 4 bases and J shed 6 bases, with 22 bases lying between them. This CDR3 reads CASSLGGGQSSSEAFF. Written as DNA, the CDR3 is TGTGCCAGCAGCCTGGGAGGAGGACAGAGTTCATCTGAAGCTTTCTTT.